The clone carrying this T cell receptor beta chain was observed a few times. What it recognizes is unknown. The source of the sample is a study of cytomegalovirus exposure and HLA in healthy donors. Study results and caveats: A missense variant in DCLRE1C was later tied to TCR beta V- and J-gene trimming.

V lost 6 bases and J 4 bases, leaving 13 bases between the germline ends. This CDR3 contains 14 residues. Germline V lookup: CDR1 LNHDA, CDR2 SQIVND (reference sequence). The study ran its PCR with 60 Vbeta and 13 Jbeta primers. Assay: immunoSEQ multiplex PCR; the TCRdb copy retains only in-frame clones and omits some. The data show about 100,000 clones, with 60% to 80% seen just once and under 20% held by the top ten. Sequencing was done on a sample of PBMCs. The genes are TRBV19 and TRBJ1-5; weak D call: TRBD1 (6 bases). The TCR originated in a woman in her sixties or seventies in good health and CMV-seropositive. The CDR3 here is CASRAQGKNQPQHF. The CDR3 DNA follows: TGTGCCAGTAGGGCACAGGGAAAAAATCAGCCCCAGCATTTT.